Below, 9 T cell receptor beta chains from the same sample are listed, as sequenced in a study of shared clonotypes between healthy human individuals. Measured with immunoSEQ multiplex PCR; TCRdb has only the in-frame clones, and not every one. Here the sample spans roughly 2,500,000 clones, over 85% being singletons. Material for sequencing was naive CD4+ T cells from PBMCs. As for subset: CD45RA+ positively selected. These receptors came from a young man in good health. Some clones in this sample may be carry-over from other donors' samples.

Remarks on this clone: Other DNA sequences in the sample encode the same CDR3. V usage is TRBV7-2 and J usage is TRBJ2-2; D is unclear. Germline CDR1 is SGHTA and CDR2 is FQGNSA. V lost 5 bases, J lost 5 bases, and 9 bases lay in between. The CDR3 extends over 13 amino acids. CDR3 in amino acids: CASSPRRTGELFF. CDR3 nucleotides: TGTGCCAGCAGCCCCAGACGAACCGGGGAGCTGTTTTTT. Full variable domain (remainder filled in from reference TRBV7-2 and TRBJ2-2): GAGVSQSPSNKVTEKGKDVELRCDPISGHTALYWYRQSLGQGLEFLIYFQGNSAPDKSGLPSDRFSAERTGGSVSTLTIQRTQQEDSAVYLCASSPRRTGELFFGEGSRLTVL.

Concerning this clone: The same CDR3 can be traced to other DNA sequences in this sample. The J gene is TRBJ2-7, the V gene TRBV5-1, with D maybe TRBD1 (6 bases). The CDR3 consists of 14 residues. CDR1 is SGHRS and CDR2 is YFSETQ in the germline V gene. V was pared by 4 bases and J by 4 bases, with 15 bases between. The CDR3 nucleotides read TGCGCCAGCAGCCTCCAAGGGGGTTCGTACGAGCAGTACTTC. Translated: CASSLQGGSYEQYF.

The chain uses TRBV9 and TRBJ2-3, with TRBD2 identical over 7 bases. The J segment lost 0 bases and the V segment lost 2 bases, leaving 12 bases of the junction unmatched. Germline assignment: CDR1 SGDLS and CDR2 YYNGEE. This CDR3 spans 18 amino acids. The CDR3, as DNA: TGTGCCAGCAGCGTGGGGCGGGCTAGCGGACTTAGCACAGATACGCAGTATTTT. Its translation: CASSVGRASGLSTDTQYF.

This chain joins TRBV10-2 and TRBJ2-4; 7 positions agree with TRBD2. Per the germline V gene, CDR1 is WSHSY and CDR2 is SAAADI. V lost 0 bases, J lost 7 bases, and 6 bases stayed unmatched. This CDR3 region has 15 residues. The CDR3 region has the DNA TGCGCCAGCAGTGAGTCGGGAGGGGCGGGCAACATTCAGTACTTC. This gives the protein CASSESGGAGNIQYF.

This clone was picked up one time. Other nucleotide sequences from this sample produce the same CDR3. The rearrangement uses TRBV28 and TRBJ2-1; D uncertain. In germline, CDR1 is MDHEN, CDR2 SYDVKM. The CDR3 spans 12 residues. V lost 2 bases and J lost 4, with 3 bases in between. CDR3 amino acids: CASSLRYNEQFF. For the CDR3, the DNA is TGTGCCAGCAGTTTACGGTACAATGAGCAGTTCTTC.

Details on this clone: This specimen includes other DNA sequences encoding the same CDR3. The rearrangement joins TRBV9 to TRBJ2-7; the D is unclear. The V end was cut by 0 bases, the J end by 3 bases, with 10 bases between. This CDR3 region has 14 residues. Germline V gene sequence: CDR1 SGDLS, CDR2 YYNGEE. The CDR3: CASSVGGQNYEQYF. The CDR3, as DNA: TGTGCCAGCAGCGTAGGAGGTCAAAACTACGAGCAGTACTTC.

As concerns this clone: Relative to the germline gene, one junction end is altered; a read error may explain this. V usage is TRBV7-8 and J usage is TRBJ1-2, with 9 bases fitting TRBD1. CDR1 and CDR2 from the germline V gene are SGHVS and FQNEAQ. This CDR3 is built from 16 residues. The CDR3 spells CATSRGTTGGGTGYTF. The CDR3 nucleotides read TGTGCCACCAGCAGGGGTACTACAGGGGGCGGAACTGGCTACACCTTC.

This clone was observed a handful of times. The sample holds other DNA sequences that translate to the same CDR3. This chain joins TRBV5-1 and TRBJ2-1, with a tentative D call TRBD2 (6 bases). This CDR3 has 15 amino acids. Per the germline V gene, CDR1 is SGHRS and CDR2 is YFSETQ. V shed 0 bases and J shed 0 bases, with 7 bases lying between them. The CDR3 DNA reads TGCGCCAGCAGCTTGGTCGGGAGCTCCTACAATGAGCAGTTCTTC. Translated, it gives CASSLVGSSYNEQFF.

J is TRBJ2-7 and V is TRBV30; 12 bases fit TRBD2. The V segment lost 3 bases and the J segment 2 bases; nucleotides outside the gene matches: 2. Per the germline V gene, CDR1 is GTSNPN and CDR2 is SVGIG (reference sequence). CDR3 size: 14 residues. The CDR3 nucleotides read TGTGCCTGGAGCGGGACTAGCGGGCCCTACGAGCAGTACTTC. It translates to CAWSGTSGPYEQYF.